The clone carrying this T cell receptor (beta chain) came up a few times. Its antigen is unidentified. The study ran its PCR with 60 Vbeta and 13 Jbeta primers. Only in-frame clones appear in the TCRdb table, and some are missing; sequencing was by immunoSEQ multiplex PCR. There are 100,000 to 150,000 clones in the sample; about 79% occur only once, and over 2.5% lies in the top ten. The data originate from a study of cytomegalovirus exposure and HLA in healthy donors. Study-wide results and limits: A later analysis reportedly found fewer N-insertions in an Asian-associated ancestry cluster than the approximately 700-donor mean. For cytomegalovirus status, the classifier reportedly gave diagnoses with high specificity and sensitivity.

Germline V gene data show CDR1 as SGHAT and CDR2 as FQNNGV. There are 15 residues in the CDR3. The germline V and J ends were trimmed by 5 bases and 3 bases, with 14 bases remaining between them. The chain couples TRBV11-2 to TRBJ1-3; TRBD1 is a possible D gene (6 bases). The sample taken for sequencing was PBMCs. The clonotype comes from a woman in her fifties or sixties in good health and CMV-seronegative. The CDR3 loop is CASSTLKGGGNTIYF. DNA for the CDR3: TGTGCCAGCAGCACACTCAAAGGGGGTGGAAACACCATATATTTT. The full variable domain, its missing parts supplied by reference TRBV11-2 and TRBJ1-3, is EAGVAQSPRYKIIEKRQSVAFWCNPISGHATLYWYQQILGQGPKLLIQFQNNGVVDDSQLPKDRFSAERLKGVDSTLKIQPAKLEDSAVYLCASSTLKGGGNTIYFGEGSWLTVV.